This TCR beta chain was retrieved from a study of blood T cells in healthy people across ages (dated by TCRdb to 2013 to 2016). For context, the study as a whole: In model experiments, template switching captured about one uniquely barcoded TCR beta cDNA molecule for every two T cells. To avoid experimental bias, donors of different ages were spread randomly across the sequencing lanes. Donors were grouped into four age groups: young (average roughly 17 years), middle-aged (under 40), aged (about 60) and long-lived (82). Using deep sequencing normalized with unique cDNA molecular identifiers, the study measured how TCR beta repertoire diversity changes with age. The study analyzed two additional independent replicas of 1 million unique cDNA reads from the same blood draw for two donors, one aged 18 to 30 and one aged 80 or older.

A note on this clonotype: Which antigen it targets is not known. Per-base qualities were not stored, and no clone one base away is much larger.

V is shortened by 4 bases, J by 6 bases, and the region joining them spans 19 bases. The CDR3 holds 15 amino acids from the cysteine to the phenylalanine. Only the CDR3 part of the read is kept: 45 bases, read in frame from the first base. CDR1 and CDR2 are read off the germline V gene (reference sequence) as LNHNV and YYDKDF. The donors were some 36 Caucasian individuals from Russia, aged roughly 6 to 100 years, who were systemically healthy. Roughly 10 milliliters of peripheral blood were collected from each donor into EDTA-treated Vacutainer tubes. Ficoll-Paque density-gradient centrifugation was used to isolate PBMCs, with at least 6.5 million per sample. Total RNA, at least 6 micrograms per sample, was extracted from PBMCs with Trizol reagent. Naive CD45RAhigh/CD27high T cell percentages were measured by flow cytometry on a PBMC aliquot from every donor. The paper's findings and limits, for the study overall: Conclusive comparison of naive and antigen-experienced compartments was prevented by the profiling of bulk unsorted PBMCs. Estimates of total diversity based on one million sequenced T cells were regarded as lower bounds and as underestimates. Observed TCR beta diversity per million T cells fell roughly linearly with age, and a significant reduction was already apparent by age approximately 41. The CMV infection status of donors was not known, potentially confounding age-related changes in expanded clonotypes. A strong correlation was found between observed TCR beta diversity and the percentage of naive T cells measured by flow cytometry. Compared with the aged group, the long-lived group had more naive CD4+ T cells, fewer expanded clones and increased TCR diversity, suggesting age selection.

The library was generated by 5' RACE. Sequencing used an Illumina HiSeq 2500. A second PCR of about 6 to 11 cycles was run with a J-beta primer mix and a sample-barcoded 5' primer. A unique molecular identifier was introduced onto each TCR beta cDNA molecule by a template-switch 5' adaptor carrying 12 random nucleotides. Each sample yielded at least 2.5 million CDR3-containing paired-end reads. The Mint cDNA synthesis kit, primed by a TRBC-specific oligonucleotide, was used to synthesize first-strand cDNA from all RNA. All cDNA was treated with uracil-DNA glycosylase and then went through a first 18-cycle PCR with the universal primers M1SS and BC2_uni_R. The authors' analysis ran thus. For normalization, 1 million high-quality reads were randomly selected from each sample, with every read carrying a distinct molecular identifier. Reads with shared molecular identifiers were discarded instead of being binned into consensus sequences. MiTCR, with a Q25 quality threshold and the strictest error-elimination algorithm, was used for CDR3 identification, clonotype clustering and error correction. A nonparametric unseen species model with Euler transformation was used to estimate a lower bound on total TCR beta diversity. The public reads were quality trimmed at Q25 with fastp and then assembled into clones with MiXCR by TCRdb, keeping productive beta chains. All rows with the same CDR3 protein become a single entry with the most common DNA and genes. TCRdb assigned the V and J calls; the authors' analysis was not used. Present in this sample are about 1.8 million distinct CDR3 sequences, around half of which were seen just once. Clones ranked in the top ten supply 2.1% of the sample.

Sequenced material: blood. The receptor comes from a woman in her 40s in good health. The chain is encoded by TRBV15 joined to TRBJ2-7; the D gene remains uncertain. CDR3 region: CATSKGTGLSSEQYF. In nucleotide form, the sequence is TGTGCCACCAGCAAAGGCACCGGGTTATCGTCCGAGCAGTACTTC.